Listed below are T cell receptor beta chains from one sample, sequenced in a study of blood T cell repertoires in COVID-19. Assay used: immunoSEQ multiplex PCR; TCRdb lists only in-frame clones, some missing. The profile covers more than 95,000 clones, with approximately 90% appearing a single time and about 1% taken by the ten largest. Sequences were obtained from peripheral blood. These TCRs come from an elderly woman with acute or convalescent COVID-19. The conserved cysteine and the conserved F or W are not part of the CDR3 here. A D gene is named only where the DNA matches it firmly.

CDR3 | J | D | V
ASSLGPGTRNTEAF | TRBJ1-1 | NA | TRBV5-5
ASSYYRGKGLETQY | TRBJ2-5 | TRBD1 | TRBV6-5
ASSLIGTSGGRETQY | TRBJ2-5 | TRBD2 | TRBV7-9
ASSGLTGPVGYT | TRBJ1-2 | TRBD1 | TRBV9
ASSLRAGDHYGYT | TRBJ1-2 | NA | TRBV7-2
ASSSEPIEQY | TRBJ2-7 | NA | TRBV7-8
SARSGHEQY | TRBJ2-7 | NA | TRBV20-1
ASSQGRDQPQH | TRBJ1-5 | NA | TRBV3-1/TRBV3-2
ASSLAGGDEKLF | TRBJ1-4 | NA | TRBV7-9
ASSQETGGGEKLF | TRBJ1-4 | TRBD1 | TRBV4-3
ASRRDRAYEQY | TRBJ2-7 | TRBD1 | TRBV5-4
ASSYGQGQEQY | TRBJ2-7 | TRBD1 | TRBV6-5
ASSADRGPDTQY | TRBJ2-3 | TRBD1 | TRBV2
ASSIALAGGPRADTQY | TRBJ2-3 | TRBD2 | TRBV19
ASSPAANYGYT | TRBJ1-2 | NA | TRBV7-6
ASSVAPSGGTGELF | TRBJ2-2 | TRBD2 | TRBV9
ASSPSGPQETQY | TRBJ2-5 | NA | TRBV18
ASALAGVREQY | TRBJ2-7 | TRBD2 | TRBV3-1/TRBV3-2
ASSLVIGGGNQPQH | TRBJ1-5 | NA | TRBV7-9
ASSTTALIPEAF | TRBJ1-1 | NA | TRBV3-1/TRBV3-2
ASSPGLAGVHEQY | TRBJ2-7 | TRBD2 | TRBV7-3
ASSLVGAGGFQPQH | TRBJ1-5 | NA | TRBV7-2
ASRGQGANTIY | TRBJ1-3 | TRBD1 | TRBV6-5
ASRLWGVYNEQF | TRBJ2-1 | NA | TRBV5-8
ASGPDDSADRGRGFSYEQY | TRBJ2-7 | TRBD1 | TRBV12-5
ASSLGTGGMYEQF | TRBJ2-1 | TRBD1 | TRBV5-1
AISEATVNEQF | TRBJ2-1 | NA | TRBV10-3
ASSYQGGGVADTQY | TRBJ2-3 | NA | TRBV6-5
ASRTGVDSNQPQH | TRBJ1-5 | TRBD1 | TRBV6-5
ASSLRGQGAQTDTQY | TRBJ2-3 | TRBD1 | TRBV3-1/TRBV3-2
ASSLDRVGYT | TRBJ1-2 | TRBD1 | TRBV28
ASSLTSADPETQY | TRBJ2-5 | NA | TRBV5-1
ASSPSRAVIRGNNEQF | TRBJ2-1 | NA | TRBV3-1/TRBV3-2
ASSQTGSNGYT | TRBJ1-2 | TRBD1 | TRBV7-9
ASSSTATGWDNEKLF | TRBJ1-4 | NA | TRBV19
ASSSDRKETQY | TRBJ2-5 | TRBD1 | TRBV5-1
ATSAGLAGGTYNEQF | TRBJ2-1 | TRBD2 | TRBV24-1
ASSFGTGTNTEAF | TRBJ1-1 | TRBD1 | TRBV7-3
ASSLKTGVSYSGELF | TRBJ2-2 | NA | TRBV5-1
ASRPGQGQYNEQF | TRBJ2-1 | TRBD1 | TRBV3-1/TRBV3-2
ASSIVGSNYGYT | TRBJ1-2 | NA | TRBV19
ASSGQANGYT | TRBJ1-2 | NA | TRBV19
ASSIDRDRGNEQF | TRBJ2-1 | NA | TRBV19
ASSLQQGIGRNEQF | TRBJ2-1 | NA | TRBV5-1
ASSSRTGQGDTQY | TRBJ2-3 | TRBD1 | TRBV28
ASSQEVGAYEQY | TRBJ2-7 | NA | TRBV4-1
ASSLELHQPQH | TRBJ1-5 | NA | TRBV5-4
ASSLEQGNPEQF | TRBJ2-1 | NA | TRBV5-1
SVDPSAGVEDTQY | TRBJ2-3 | TRBD2 | TRBV29-1
ASSQGLAGVGTDTQY | TRBJ2-3 | TRBD2 | TRBV3-1/TRBV3-2
ASSSFYEQY | TRBJ2-7 | NA | TRBV5-6
ASSFRQGAGGYT | TRBJ1-2 | TRBD1 | TRBV28
ASSRGVVYEQY | TRBJ2-7 | NA | TRBV27
ASSPLDRGEQY | TRBJ2-7 | TRBD1 | TRBV28
ASSRQGASTDTQY | TRBJ2-3 | TRBD1 | TRBV5-8
ASSPLQRGTLEQY | TRBJ2-7 | TRBD2 | TRBV18
ASSSGSSISETQY | TRBJ2-5 | TRBD2 | TRBV5-1